Shown below are 31 T cell receptor beta chains from a single sample sequenced in a study of human T cells and chemical hapten exposure. TCRdb reprocessed the RACE reads via MiXCR and lists one record per CDR3 protein. The repertoire includes 180,000 or so distinct CDR3 sequences, approximately 15% of them detected once, and less than 2% sits in the top ten. Time point here: patch test 1, 2 weeks after DPC sensitization. Treatment described: therapeutic diphenylcyclopropenone sensitization with weekly scalp DPC. The sequencing used whole blood, collected in connection with sensitization to the hapten diphenylcyclopropenone (DPC). The receptors shown here come from a woman in her 30s with alopecia areata. Some clones in this sample may be carry-over from other donors' samples.

J is TRBJ1-6 and V is TRBV5-1; D possibly corresponds to TRBD1 (6 bases). CDR3 length equals 15 residues. The V end lost 4 bases, the J end lost 4 bases, and 12 bases lay between the germline ends. Looked up from germline, CDR1 is SGHRS and CDR2 is YFSETQ. CDR3 protein: CASSLTGQYNSPLHF. CDR3 nucleotide sequence: TGCGCCAGCAGCCTTACAGGACAGTATAATTCACCCCTCCACTTT.

With regard to this clonotype: An end of the junction differs from the germline gene, which may be a read error. The rearrangement joins TRBV12-3 or TRBV12-4 to TRBJ1-4; D call uncertain. This CDR3 has 12 amino acids. Here the CDR3 reads CASSSPYEKLSF. The CDR3 bases are TGTGCCAGCAGTTCCCCTTATGAAAAACTGTCTTTT.

V usage is TRBV29-1 and J usage is TRBJ1-6; D not resolved. The V and J ends lost 4 bases and 7 bases respectively, with 11 bases between them. The germline CDR1 and CDR2 sequences are SQVTM and ANQGSEA. The CDR3 contains 13 residues. CDR3 nucleotides: TGCAGCGTTGGTCTGGACTTCAATTCACCCCTCCACTTT. Encoded protein: CSVGLDFNSPLHF.

The chain combines TRBV9 with TRBJ1-6; 7 bases map to TRBD1. The CDR3 loop spans 17 amino acids. V lost 3 bases and J lost 7; bases outside the gene matches: 13. Germline loops: CDR1 SGDLS, CDR2 YYNGEE. This CDR3 reads CASSAAYRGERNSPLHF. The CDR3 DNA is TGTGCCAGCAGCGCTGCATACAGGGGAGAGAGGAATTCACCCCTCCACTTT.

In its sample, this clonotype was seen many times. The CDR3 protein is CASSPPASGSYNEQFF. CDR3 in DNA: TGTGCCAGCAGCCCCCCGGCTAGCGGCTCCTACAATGAGCAGTTCTTC. The rearrangement uses TRBV28 and TRBJ2-1; 7 bases match TRBD2. Germline CDR1 MDHEN, CDR2 SYDVKM. J was trimmed by 0 bases and V by 6 bases; bases with no gene match: 8. The CDR3 has 16 amino acids.

The chain has TRBV5-5 and TRBJ2-1; 13 nucleotides line up with TRBD2. CDR1 and CDR2 from the germline V gene are SGHKS and YYEKEE (reference sequence). The CDR3 length is 20 residues. J lost 4 bases, V lost 0 bases, and 13 bases had no gene match. The CDR3 spells CASSLAQGLWTSGSYNEQFF. The CDR3 nucleotides read TGTGCCAGCAGCTTGGCCCAAGGGTTATGGACTAGCGGGAGTTACAATGAGCAGTTCTTC.

The rearrangement uses TRBV7-9 and TRBJ2-7; no clear D gene. V was cut by 2 bases and J by 4 bases, with 12 bases left in between. Germline assignment: CDR1 SEHNR and CDR2 FQNEAQ (reference sequence). The CDR3 has 14 residues. The CDR3 DNA sequence: TGTGCCAGCAGCTTACCAGAACGTCCGTACGAGCAGTACTTC. Translating it yields CASSLPERPYEQYF.

The sample holds a few counts of this clonotype. The chain employs TRBV6-1 and TRBJ2-3; the match to TRBD2 covers 8 bases. Germline CDR1 and CDR2: MNHNS and SASEGT. Trimming removed 7 bases from V and 3 bases from J; junction bases left unmatched: 6. The CDR3 contains 14 residues. Written as DNA, the CDR3 is TGTGCCAGCAATTCGGGGGGGCGGACAGATACGCAGTATTTT. It encodes CASNSGGRTDTQYF.

The chain recombines TRBV7-8 with TRBJ2-2; unclear D gene. Trimming left V 3 bases short and J 0 bases short, with 8 bases between. This CDR3 is 15 amino acids long. CDR1 SGHVS and CDR2 FQNEAQ come from the germline V gene. DNA for the CDR3: TGTGCCAGCAGCTTGAGCAGGCCGAACACCGGGGAGCTGTTTTTT. Residues: CASSLSRPNTGELFF. Full variable domain (outside the CDR3, taken from reference TRBV7-8 and TRBJ2-2): GAGVSQSPRYKVAKRGQDVALRCDPISGHVSLFWYQQALGQGPEFLTYFQNEAQLDKSGLPSDRFFAERPEGSVSTLKIQRTQQEDSAVYLCASSLSRPNTGELFFGEGSRLTVL.

This clonotype has more than one count but fewer than ten. CDR3 coding DNA: TGCGCCAGCGGAAAAGGGGGAGGGGGAGATACGCAGTATTTT. It yields the protein CASGKGGGGDTQYF. V usage is TRBV5-1 and J usage is TRBJ2-3, with D possibly being TRBD2 (7 bases). This CDR3 comprises 14 residues. Germline V gene data show CDR1 as SGHRS and CDR2 as YFSETQ. V was pared by 7 bases and J by 5 bases, with 17 bases between.

The table lists this clonotype with many counts. The gene calls are TRBV6-2 or TRBV6-3 and TRBJ1-5, with unresolved D. The V gene's germline CDR1 is MNHEY and CDR2 SVGEGT. V was trimmed by 6 bases and J by 0 bases, leaving 15 bases between them. This CDR3 has 16 amino acids. CDR3 residues: CASRGAADYSNQPQHF. The CDR3 DNA sequence: TGTGCCAGCAGGGGAGCGGCAGACTATAGCAATCAGCCCCAGCATTTT.

This clonotype was counted a few times. In DNA form, the CDR3 reads TGCAGTGCTAGAAGGGCGCAGGGGGCAAACTACGAGCAGTACTTC. Its translation: CSARRAQGANYEQYF. The chain links TRBV20-1 to TRBJ2-7, with TRBD1 matching 8 bases. V shed 2 bases and J 3 bases; nucleotides not matched to a gene: 9. The germline CDR1 and CDR2 sequences are DFQATT and SNEGSKA (reference sequence). The CDR3 has 15 amino acids.

The chain carries TRBV20-1 and TRBJ2-3; 9 bases match TRBD2. The CDR3 totals 18 residues. V trimming: 0 bases; J trimming: 3 bases; junction bases outside the gene matches: 13. Germline assignment: CDR1 DFQATT and CDR2 SNEGSKA (reference sequence). CDR3 amino acids: CSARDLGSGGRRTDTQYF. CDR3 DNA: TGCAGTGCTAGAGATCTGGGTAGCGGGGGCCGCCGGACAGATACGCAGTATTTT.

On this clonotype: A junction boundary mismatches the germline segment, possibly from a read error. V and J are TRBV6-6 and TRBJ2-2, with 14 bases identical to TRBD2. The CDR3 totals 18 residues. Germline V lookup: CDR1 MNHNY, CDR2 SVGAGI (reference sequence). The CDR3 sequence: CASSYSATSGGATGVLFF. CDR3 nucleotide sequence: TGTGCCAGCAGTTACTCCGCGACTAGCGGGGGGGCCACCGGGGTGCTGTTTTTT.

V is TRBV28 and J is TRBJ2-4, with D maybe TRBD2 (7 bases). Trimming shortened V by 6 bases and J by 8 bases, and 14 bases separated the two germline ends. Looked up from germline, CDR1 is MDHEN and CDR2 is SYDVKM. This CDR3 is built from 13 residues. The CDR3: CASSPTGRDIQYF. The CDR3 nucleotides are TGTGCCAGCAGCCCAACAGGGAGGGACATTCAGTACTTC.

DNA of the CDR3: TGTGCCAGCAGTTTTGGGACTCCCGTTAGGAATGAGCAGTTCTTC. Protein product: CASSFGTPVRNEQFF. J is TRBJ2-1 and V is TRBV28; maybe TRBD2 (6 bases). The CDR3 covers 15 residues. Germline assignment: CDR1 MDHEN and CDR2 SYDVKM. Trimming cost V 3 bases and J 7 bases, with 16 bases left between them. Looking up the rest from reference TRBV28 and TRBJ2-1 gives the full variable domain: DVKVTQSSRYLVKRTGEKVFLECVQDMDHENMFWYRQDPGLGLRLIYFSYDVKMKEKGDIPEGYSVSREKKERFSLILESASTNQTSMYLCASSFGTPVRNEQFFGPGTRLTVL.

This clonotype was picked up many times. The chain combines TRBV20-1 with TRBJ1-2; perhaps TRBD1 as D (6 bases). Germline CDR1 and CDR2: DFQATT and SNEGSKA (reference sequence). Trimming removed 5 bases at V and 3 bases at J, with 13 bases between. The CDR3 loop spans 13 amino acids. CDR3 sequence (DNA): TGCAGTGCTCATACACAGGGAGACTATGGCTACACCTTC. This sequence encodes CSAHTQGDYGYTF.

A few counts support this clonotype. The chain uses TRBV12-3 or TRBV12-4 and TRBJ2-3, with 9 bases fitting TRBD1. This CDR3 comprises 15 residues. The ends lost 1 base at V and 4 bases at J; junction bases unmatched: 3. The CDR3: CASSLGQGVSDTQYF. The CDR3 DNA reads TGTGCCAGCAGTTTAGGACAGGGGGTTTCAGATACGCAGTATTTT.

This chain connects TRBV6-2 or TRBV6-3 to TRBJ1-5; 7 bases agree with TRBD1. The CDR3 runs to 14 residues. V lost 5 bases to trimming and J lost 1 base; unmatched junction nucleotides: 2. CDR1 MNHEY and CDR2 SVGEGT come from the germline V gene. The CDR3, as DNA: TGTGCCAGCAGTCACAGGGGAAGCAATCAGCCCCAGCATTTT. It codes for CASSHRGSNQPQHF.

Many counts were recorded for this clonotype. The V and J genes are TRBV12-3 or TRBV12-4 and TRBJ2-7, with 7 bases that match TRBD1. This CDR3 has 14 amino acids. Unmatched junction bases numbered 8, after V lost 7 bases and J lost 2 bases. The CDR3 region is CASTKSQGAYEQYF. The CDR3 bases are TGTGCCAGCACCAAGTCCCAGGGGGCCTACGAGCAGTACTTC.

The V and J genes are TRBV9 and TRBJ1-2, with D hard to call. V lost 4 bases and J 5 bases, leaving 21 bases between the germline ends. Germline-derived CDR1 and CDR2 are SGDLS and YYNGEE. This CDR3 has 16 amino acids. CDR3 DNA sequence: TGTGCCAGCAGCACTTTTGATGGGGTTTCCCCGTATGGCTACACCTTC. The encoded protein is CASSTFDGVSPYGYTF.

This clonotype was observed many times. The chain is built from TRBV20-1 and TRBJ2-1; 10 bases match TRBD2. CDR3 length: 14 amino acids. V lost 7 bases, J lost 3 bases, and 6 bases stayed unmatched. Germline CDR1 DFQATT, CDR2 SNEGSKA (reference sequence). CDR3 sequence reads: CSGRAGGLYNEQFF. The DNA for the CDR3 is TGCAGTGGTCGAGCGGGAGGGCTCTACAATGAGCAGTTCTTC.

This clonotype was detected only a few times. This chain connects TRBV7-9 to TRBJ2-1; D is unclear. The V gene's germline CDR1 is SEHNR and CDR2 FQNEAQ (reference sequence). The CDR3 loop spans 15 amino acids. Trimming removed 4 bases at V and 8 bases at J, with 18 bases between. The CDR3 DNA is TGTGCCAGCAGCTCAGCCCGGAATCGCCCCTATGAGCAGTTCTTC. Protein sequence: CASSSARNRPYEQFF.

This clonotype was observed many times. The rearrangement links TRBV29-1 to TRBJ2-3; 11 positions match TRBD1. V lost 8 bases, J lost 4 bases, and 8 bases stayed unmatched. Germline assignment: CDR1 SQVTM and CDR2 ANQGSEA. There are 14 residues in the CDR3. CDR3 amino acids: CSSSWTGGADTQYF. The CDR3 nucleotides read TGCAGCTCCTCCTGGACAGGGGGCGCAGATACGCAGTATTTT.

The gene calls are TRBV6-6 and TRBJ2-3; D is undetermined. Germline loops: CDR1 MNHNY, CDR2 SVGAGI (reference sequence). Trimming pared 6 bases from V and 5 bases from J, leaving 15 bases between. CDR3 size: 14 residues. The chain's CDR3 is CASSFTFQEDTQYF. The CDR3 DNA reads TGTGCCAGCAGCTTTACCTTCCAGGAAGATACGCAGTATTTT.

This chain links TRBV10-3 with TRBJ2-1; tentative D call: TRBD2 (6 bases). The CDR3 loop spans 13 amino acids. V lost 6 bases to trimming and J lost 5 bases, with 11 bases between them. Germline CDR1 is ENHRY and CDR2 is SYGVKD. CDR3: CAIRQGLNNEQFF. The CDR3 DNA is TGTGCCATCAGGCAGGGACTTAACAATGAGCAGTTCTTC.

This clonotype was seen only a few times. The J gene is TRBJ2-7, the V gene TRBV10-1, with D perhaps matching TRBD1 (6 bases). The CDR3 contains 15 residues. Trimming shortened V by 4 bases and J by 0 bases, and 13 bases separated the two germline ends. Germline CDR1 WNHNN, CDR2 SYGVQD (reference sequence). CDR3 bases: TGCGCCAGCAGTGTTGGACAGCTAAGCTCCTACGAGCAGTACTTC. Residues: CASSVGQLSSYEQYF.

This clonotype was seen a handful of times. The chain carries TRBV20-1 and TRBJ1-1, with a tentative D call TRBD1 (6 bases). V shed 3 bases and J shed 1 base, with 9 bases lying between them. Germline CDR1 and CDR2: DFQATT and SNEGSKA (reference sequence). The CDR3 sequence is 13 residues long. CDR3 loop: CSARGAKNTEAFF. CDR3 nucleotides: TGCAGTGCTAGGGGGGCGAAGAACACTGAAGCTTTCTTT.

The rearrangement uses TRBV4-2 and TRBJ1-5; D gene uncertain. This CDR3 has 14 amino acids. Trimming removed 0 bases at V and 7 bases at J, with 10 bases between. Looked up from germline, CDR1 is LGHNA and CDR2 is YNFKEQ. CDR3 region: CASSQDPLEQPQHF. The CDR3, as DNA: TGTGCCAGCAGCCAAGATCCGTTGGAGCAGCCCCAGCATTTT.

This clonotype has a handful of counts. The CDR3 nucleotides are TGTGCCAGCAGCTCGCCTAGCGGGGGGATGACCTACGAGCAGTACTTC. This codes for CASSSPSGGMTYEQYF. This chain links TRBV7-8 with TRBJ2-7, with 11 bases identical to TRBD2. The germline V gene encodes CDR1 SGHVS and CDR2 FQNEAQ. The ends lost 4 bases at V and 2 bases at J; junction bases unmatched: 7. This CDR3 has 16 amino acids. Full variable domain (outside the CDR3, taken from reference TRBV7-8 and TRBJ2-7): GAGVSQSPRYKVAKRGQDVALRCDPISGHVSLFWYQQALGQGPEFLTYFQNEAQLDKSGLPSDRFFAERPEGSVSTLKIQRTQQEDSAVYLCASSSPSGGMTYEQYFGPGTRLTVT.

In its sample, this clonotype was seen many times. The chain couples TRBV12-3 or TRBV12-4 to TRBJ2-7; 9 bases map to TRBD1. Trimming took 5 bases from V and 2 from J; bases not matched to a gene: 13. The CDR3 length is 17 residues. The CDR3: CASSPYSGQGLTYEQYF. CDR3 DNA sequence: TGTGCCAGCAGTCCCTACTCGGGACAGGGTCTAACCTACGAGCAGTACTTC.